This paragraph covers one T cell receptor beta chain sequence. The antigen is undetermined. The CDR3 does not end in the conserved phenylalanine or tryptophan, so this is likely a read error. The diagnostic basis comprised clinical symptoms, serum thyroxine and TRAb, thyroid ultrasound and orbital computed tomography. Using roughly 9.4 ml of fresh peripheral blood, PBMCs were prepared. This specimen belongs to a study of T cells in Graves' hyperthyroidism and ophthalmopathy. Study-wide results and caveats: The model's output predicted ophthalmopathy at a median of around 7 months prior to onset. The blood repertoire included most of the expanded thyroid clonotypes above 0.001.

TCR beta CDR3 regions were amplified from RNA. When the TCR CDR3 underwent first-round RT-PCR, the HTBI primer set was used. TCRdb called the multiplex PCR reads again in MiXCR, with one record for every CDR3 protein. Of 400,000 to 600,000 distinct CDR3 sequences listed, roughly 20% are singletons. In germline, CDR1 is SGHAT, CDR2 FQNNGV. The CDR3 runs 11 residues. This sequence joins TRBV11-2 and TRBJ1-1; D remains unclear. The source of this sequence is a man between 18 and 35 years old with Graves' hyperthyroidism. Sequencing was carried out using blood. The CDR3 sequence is CASSLATEAFY. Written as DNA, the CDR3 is TGTGCTAGCAGCTTAGCCACTGAAGCTTTCTAT.